The following is a T cell receptor (beta chain) sequence with its context. Its specificity is not known. Clones were sequenced by immunoSEQ multiplex PCR, and TCRdb holds only the in-frame ones, with some missing. The repertoire holds roughly 24,000 clones, with more than 65% as singletons. This specimen comes from a study of PD-1 blockade in classical Hodgkin lymphoma. Study conclusions and caveats: Prior to therapy, complete responders displayed diversity much like that of newly diagnosed patients. Why repertoires differed is undefined; disease activity or prior therapy possibly contributed. It was CD4+ TCR diversity, not CD8+, that rose significantly by C4D1.

Time point: cycle 4 day 1 (C4D1), after 5 to 7 weeks of nivolumab. The patients all showed relapse after autologous stem cell transplantation, while their brentuximab vedotin exposure varied. CDR3 length: 17 residues. CDR1 and CDR2 from the germline V gene are MGHRA and YSYEKL. V shed 0 bases and J 9 bases; nucleotides not matched to a gene: 13. Sequencing used peripheral blood mononuclear cells (PBMCs), obtained before the fourth cycle of nivolumab. The receptor was isolated from a human donor with classical Hodgkin lymphoma. The chain recombines TRBV4-1 with TRBJ2-2; TRBD1 matches at 7 bases. The chain's CDR3 is CASSQDRDSSIHRELFF. The CDR3 coding sequence is TGCGCCAGCAGCCAAGATCGGGACAGTTCTATTCACCGGGAGCTGTTTTTT.